The 10 T cell receptor beta chains given below trace back to one sample, sequenced in a study of T cells expressing NK-cell markers. TCRdb reprocessed the 5' RACE reads, with one entry per CDR3 protein and no DNA. The repertoire table contains 8,000 or so distinct CDR3 sequences. The sample taken for sequencing was blood T cells: a sorted CD56 or NKG2C T cell subset, CD4+ or CD8+ T cells, or bulk PBMC T cells (not recorded which). The receptor source for this set is a man aged 18-70 years in good health.

This chain connects TRBV2 to TRBJ1-2. The CDR3 consists of 14 residues. Germline V gene sequence: CDR1 SNHLY, CDR2 FYNNEI. The CDR3 loop is CASSEYGVVGGYTF.

The V call is TRBV24-1, the J call TRBJ2-5; TCRdb's D call of TRBD1 is untestable without DNA. This CDR3 is built from 13 residues. Germline V gives CDR1 KGHDR, CDR2 SFDVKD. CDR3 sequence: CATSRDRQETQYF.

The chain employs TRBV5-1 and TRBJ2-2; TCRdb's D gene call, TRBD1, goes unchecked for lack of DNA. Germline CDR1 reads SGHRS; CDR2 reads YFSETQ. The CDR3 spans 13 residues. Here the CDR3 reads CASSPGLPGELFF.

The gene calls are TRBV3-1 and TRBJ1-6; TCRdb gives TRBD1 as the D gene, but with no DNA this cannot be confirmed. The CDR3 is 17 amino acids. The germline V gene has CDR1 LGHDT and CDR2 YNNKEL (reference sequence). The CDR3 reads CASSQGGGQRRNSPLHF.

The chain recombines TRBV6-4 with TRBJ2-3; TCRdb proposes TRBD1, but this gene call is untestable without DNA. CDR1 is MRHNA and CDR2 is SNTAGT in the germline V gene. The CDR3 spans 13 residues. The CDR3 region is CASSRVVTDTQYF.

This chain joins TRBV27 and TRBJ2-1. There are 15 residues in the CDR3. Germline CDR1 is MNHEY and CDR2 is SMNVEV (reference sequence). The chain's CDR3 is CASSLSRRTYNEQFF.

The chain's CDR3 is CSARDIGTSDSDTQYF. The J gene is TRBJ2-3, the V gene TRBV20-1; TCRdb outputs TRBD2, but without DNA this stays unchecked. CDR3 length: 16 amino acids. CDR1 is DFQATT, CDR2 SNEGSKA, per germline (reference sequence).

V gene TRBV5-5 combines with J gene TRBJ1-5; as DNA is missing, the TRBD1 call by TCRdb cannot be tested. The CDR3 extends over 15 amino acids. The V gene's germline CDR1 is SGHKS and CDR2 YYEKEE (reference sequence). The CDR3 spells CASSPRTDRGQPQHF.

The chain uses TRBV7-2 and TRBJ1-2; TCRdb selects TRBD1, and the lack of DNA leaves this call unchecked. Germline V gene sequence: CDR1 SGHTA, CDR2 FQGNSA. CDR3 length equals 12 residues. This chain's CDR3 is CASSLNRVGYTF. The whole variable domain, remainder taken from reference TRBV7-2 and TRBJ1-2, is GAGVSQSPSNKVTEKGKDVELRCDPISGHTALYWYRQSLGQGLEFLIYFQGNSAPDKSGLPSDRFSAERTGGSVSTLTIQRTQQEDSAVYLCASSLNRVGYTFGSGTRLTVV.

The chain is built from TRBV6-1 and TRBJ2-5; TCRdb calls TRBD2, which cannot be checked without DNA. Germline values: CDR1 MNHNS, CDR2 SASEGT. The length of the CDR3 is 15 residues. The CDR3 reads CASRVGAGGPETQYF.